The rows below give T cell receptor beta chains drawn from one sample of a study of shared clonotypes between healthy human individuals. This table comes from immunoSEQ multiplex PCR, and its TCRdb copy is limited to in-frame clones, with some not included. The table has a few million clones, over 85% seen once. The sequenced sample consisted of naive CD4+ T cells sorted from blood. The receptors derive from a man younger than 30 in good health. Both conserved end residues are part of each CDR3. The D gene is left open where the match is weak. Expanded clones get a size class; other rows say once, few or many, or leave the size out.

v_gene	j_gene	abundance	d_gene	CDR3nt	CDR3aa
TRBV10-3	TRBJ1-2	.	.	TGTGCCATCAGTGAGTCGACCCCTCAGACAATTAACTATGGCTACACCTTC	CAISESTPQTINYGYTF
TRBV7-9	TRBJ2-3	.	TRBD2	TGTGCCAGCAGACGAATTAGCGGGGAGCGGGGCACAGATACGCAGTATTTT	CASRRISGERGTDTQYF
TRBV7-9	TRBJ2-3	.	TRBD1	TGTGCCAGCAGCCGACAGGGGGTAGGCACAGATACGCAGTATTTT	CASSRQGVGTDTQYF
TRBV4-1	TRBJ1-2	.	.	TGCGCCAGCAGCTCGGGACGTCCGCGTTATGGCTACACCTTC	CASSSGRPRYGYTF
TRBV5-1	TRBJ1-4	.	.	TGCGCCAGCAGCTTTTGGGGATCTAATGAAAAACTGTTTTTT	CASSFWGSNEKLFF
TRBV5-1	TRBJ2-3	.	TRBD1	TGCGCCAGCAGCGATGTAACAGGGGCTAGCACAGATACGCAGTATTTT	CASSDVTGASTDTQYF
TRBV30	TRBJ2-4	.	.	TGTGCCTGGGGGCGGAGCGTGAACATTCAGTACTTC	CAWGRSVNIQYF
TRBV19	TRBJ2-5	.	TRBD2	TGTGCCAGTAGTTCTCTAGCGGGAGTTGGAGAGACCCAGTACTTC	CASSSLAGVGETQYF
TRBV10-2	TRBJ1-5	once	.	TGCGCCAGTTCAGGGGGCAATCAGCCCCAGCATTTT	CASSGGNQPQHF
TRBV5-1	TRBJ2-3	.	.	TGCGCCAGCAGCTCATCCCCCCGGGGCGGAGACACAGATACGCAGTATTTT	CASSSSPRGGDTDTQYF
TRBV6-1	TRBJ1-5	.	.	TGTGCCAGCAGTGATCCGGGGGATCAGCCCCAGCATTTT	CASSDPGDQPQHF
TRBV5-4	TRBJ2-3	.	.	TGTGCCAGCAGCTCAGGAGGGTCTAGCACAGATACGCAGTATTTT	CASSSGGSSTDTQYF
TRBV5-1	TRBJ2-2	.	.	TGCGCCAGCAGCCTTCCCGCGAACACCGGGGAGCTGTTTTTT	CASSLPANTGELFF
TRBV2	TRBJ2-1	.	TRBD2	TGTGCCAGCAGTGAAGAACTAGCGGGGGGGCGGAGGTTCTTC	CASSEELAGGRRFF
TRBV6-5	TRBJ2-1	.	TRBD2	TGTGCCAGCAGTCTTTCCAGCGGGGTAGACGATGAGCAGTTCTTC	CASSLSSGVDDEQFF
TRBV2	TRBJ2-1	.	TRBD2	TGTGCCAGCAGGCCTGACGGGGGGGCCCTTTACAATGAGCAGTTCTTC	CASRPDGGALYNEQFF
TRBV19	TRBJ1-1	once	.	TGTGCCAGTACCCGACAGAGCGGCACTGAAGCTTTCTTT	CASTRQSGTEAFF
TRBV19	TRBJ2-7	.	TRBD2	TGTGCCAGTAGTATCCTGGGACTAGCGGGAGAACCCGAGCAGTACTTC	CASSILGLAGEPEQYF
TRBV19	TRBJ1-6	.	.	TGTGCCAGTAGTACCCCCGGGGGGATCGGAAATTCACCCCTCCACTTT	CASSTPGGIGNSPLHF
TRBV19	TRBJ1-2	.	TRBD1	TGTGCCAGTCACAAGGACAGGGTGGGTGGCTACACCTTC	CASHKDRVGGYTF
TRBV9	TRBJ1-2	.	.	TGTGCCAGCAGCGTGGAACAGAACTATGGCTACACCTTC	CASSVEQNYGYTF
TRBV19	TRBJ2-1	.	.	TGTGCCAGCCGAGGGGGATCGGGCTCCTACAATGAGCAGTTCTTC	CASRGGSGSYNEQFF
TRBV7-8	TRBJ1-3	.	.	TGTGCCAGCAGCTTATTAAGCTCCTCTGGAAACACCATATATTTT	CASSLLSSSGNTIYF
TRBV18	TRBJ1-3	.	.	TGTGCCAGCGCACGATTAAGCTCGACAGCTGAGGAAAGAAACACCATATATTTT	CASARLSSTAEERNTIYF
TRBV2	TRBJ1-4	.	.	TGTGCCTCCAGTGCGGAGCGACTGTTTTTT	CASSAERLFF
TRBV11-2	TRBJ2-5	.	TRBD2	TGTGCCAGCAGCCGAGGGACTAGCGGGGGAGGGGAGACCCAGTACTTC	CASSRGTSGGGETQYF
TRBV5-1	TRBJ2-2	.	.	TGCGCCAGCAGCTCCGGACGGCCCAACACCGGGGAGCTGTTTTTT	CASSSGRPNTGELFF
TRBV5-1	TRBJ2-5	.	TRBD1	TGCGCCAGTAGGACCGGGACAGGGAAAGAGACCCAGTACTTC	CASRTGTGKETQYF
TRBV5-1	TRBJ2-1	.	TRBD2	TGCGCCAGCAATATTGGAGGGACTACCACCTACAATGAGCAGTTCTTC	CASNIGGTTTYNEQFF
TRBV5-1	TRBJ2-1	.	TRBD1	TGCGCCAGCAGCTTGGCAGGGACAGGAGTGGATGAGCAGTTCTTC	CASSLAGTGVDEQFF
TRBV11-2	TRBJ2-7	.	TRBD1	TGTGCCAGCAGCCCGGGGACAGGGACCTACGAGCAGTACTTC	CASSPGTGTYEQYF
TRBV7-9	TRBJ2-5	once	TRBD2	TGTGCCAGCAGCCTCGGGGGGATCCAAGAGACCCAGTACTTC	CASSLGGIQETQYF
TRBV10-2	TRBJ2-2	.	TRBD2	TGCGCCAGCAGTGAACTAGCGGGGGGGCGCAGCGGGGAGCTGTTTTTT	CASSELAGGRSGELFF
TRBV28	TRBJ2-3	.	TRBD2	TGTGCCAGCAGTTCCATCCTCAAAGGGGGTAGCGGGACGCCAACAGATACGCAGTATTTT	CASSSILKGGSGTPTDTQYF
TRBV5-1	TRBJ1-4	.	TRBD1	TGCGCCAGCAGCTTGACAGGGGGCCCTAATGAAAAACTGTTTTTT	CASSLTGGPNEKLFF
TRBV6-4	TRBJ2-2	.	.	TGTGCCAGCAGTGCAAGTGGCACCGGGGAGCTGTTTTTT	CASSASGTGELFF
TRBV7-8	TRBJ1-6	.	.	TGTGCCAGCAGCTTAGGTCAGGCCCTTAATTCACCCCTCCACTTT	CASSLGQALNSPLHF
TRBV9	TRBJ2-7	.	.	TGTGCCAGCAGCGTAGCAGGGACGGGCGAATACGAGCAGTACTTC	CASSVAGTGEYEQYF
TRBV7-9	TRBJ1-2	.	.	TGTGCCAGCAGTTCCGACGGGGATTTTTTC	CASSSDGDFF
TRBV30	TRBJ2-3	.	TRBD2	TGTGCCTGGAAAACTAGCGGGGGGGCCGGTAACAAGTATTTT	CAWKTSGGAGNKYF
TRBV12-5	TRBJ1-2	.	.	TGTGCTAGTGTTCCGGTTGGATACTATGGCTACACCTTC	CASVPVGYYGYTF
TRBV5-4	TRBJ2-1	.	.	TGTGCCAGCAGCACCGACCTCTACAATGAGCAGTTCTTC	CASSTDLYNEQFF
TRBV5-1	TRBJ2-2	.	TRBD1	TGCGCCAGCCATCCGACAGGGGGGGCCGGGGAGCTGTTTTTT	CASHPTGGAGELFF
TRBV7-9	TRBJ2-7	.	.	TGTGCCAGCACCACTTCTTTGGGCTCCTACGAGCAGTACTTC	CASTTSLGSYEQYF
TRBV15	TRBJ2-2	.	TRBD1	TGTGCCACCAGCAGAGGGGCAGGGGGCTACACCGGGGAGCTGTTTTTT	CATSRGAGGYTGELFF
TRBV15	TRBJ2-7	.	.	TGTGCCACCAGCAGTGCGGGGCCCTACGAGCAGTACTTC	CATSSAGPYEQYF
TRBV5-1	TRBJ2-1	.	.	TGCGCCAGCAGCCTCCGGGAAAGCCTAACCTACAATGAGCAGTTCTTC	CASSLRESLTYNEQFF